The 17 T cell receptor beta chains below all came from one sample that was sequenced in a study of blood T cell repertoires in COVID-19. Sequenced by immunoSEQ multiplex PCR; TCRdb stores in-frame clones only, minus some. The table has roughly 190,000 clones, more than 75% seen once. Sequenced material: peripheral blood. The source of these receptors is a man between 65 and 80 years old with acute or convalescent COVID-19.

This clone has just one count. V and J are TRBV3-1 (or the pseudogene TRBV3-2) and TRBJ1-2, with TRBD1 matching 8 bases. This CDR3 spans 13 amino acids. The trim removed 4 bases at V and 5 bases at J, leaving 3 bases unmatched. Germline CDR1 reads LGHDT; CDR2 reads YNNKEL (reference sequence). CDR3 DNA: TGTGCCAGCAGCCCGACAGGGGTTTATGGCTACACCTTC. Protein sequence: CASSPTGVYGYTF.

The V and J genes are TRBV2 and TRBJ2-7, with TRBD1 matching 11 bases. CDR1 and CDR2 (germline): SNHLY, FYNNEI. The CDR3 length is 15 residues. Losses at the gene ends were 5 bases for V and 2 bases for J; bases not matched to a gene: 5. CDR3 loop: CASSYGTGGTYEQYF. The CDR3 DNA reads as TGTGCCAGCAGTTATGGGACAGGGGGTACCTACGAGCAGTACTTC.

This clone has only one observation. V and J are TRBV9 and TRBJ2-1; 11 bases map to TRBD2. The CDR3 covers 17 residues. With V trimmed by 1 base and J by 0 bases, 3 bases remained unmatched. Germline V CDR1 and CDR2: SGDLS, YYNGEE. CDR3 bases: TGTGCCAGCAGCGTACAACTAGCGGGAGTCTCCTACAATGAGCAGTTCTTC. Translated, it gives CASSVQLAGVSYNEQFF.

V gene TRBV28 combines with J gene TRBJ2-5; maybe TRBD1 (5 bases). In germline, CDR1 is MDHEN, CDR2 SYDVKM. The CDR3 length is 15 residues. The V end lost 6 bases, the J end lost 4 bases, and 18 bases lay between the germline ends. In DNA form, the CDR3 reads TGTGCCAGCAGCCTCTGGGCAGGGAAGGGAGAGACCCAGTACTTC. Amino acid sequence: CASSLWAGKGETQYF.

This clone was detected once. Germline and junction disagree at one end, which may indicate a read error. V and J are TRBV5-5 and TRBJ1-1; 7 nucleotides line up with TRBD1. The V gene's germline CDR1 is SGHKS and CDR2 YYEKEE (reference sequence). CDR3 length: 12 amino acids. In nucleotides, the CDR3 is TGTGCCAGCAGCCGGGAACAGGGGATCCCTTACTTT. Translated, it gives CASSREQGIPYF.

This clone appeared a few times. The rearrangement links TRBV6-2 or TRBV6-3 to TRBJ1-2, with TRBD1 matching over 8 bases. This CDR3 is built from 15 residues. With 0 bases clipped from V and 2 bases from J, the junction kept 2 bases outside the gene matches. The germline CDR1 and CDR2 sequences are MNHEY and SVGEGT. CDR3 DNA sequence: TGTGCCAGCAGTTACTCCGGGACAGGCAACTATGGCTACACCTTC. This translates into CASSYSGTGNYGYTF.

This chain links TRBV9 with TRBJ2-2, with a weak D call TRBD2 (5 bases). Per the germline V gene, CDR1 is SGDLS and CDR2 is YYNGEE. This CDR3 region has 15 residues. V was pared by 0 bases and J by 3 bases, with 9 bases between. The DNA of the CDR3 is TGTGCCAGCAGCGTAGGCCTAGCAGACACCGGGGAGCTGTTTTTT. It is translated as CASSVGLADTGELFF.

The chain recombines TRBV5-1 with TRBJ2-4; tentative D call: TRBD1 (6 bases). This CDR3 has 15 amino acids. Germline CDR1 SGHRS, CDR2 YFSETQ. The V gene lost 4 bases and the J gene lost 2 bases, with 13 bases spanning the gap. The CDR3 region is CASSQRTATKNIQYF. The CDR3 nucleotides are TGCGCCAGCAGCCAAAGGACAGCCACCAAAAACATTCAGTACTTC.

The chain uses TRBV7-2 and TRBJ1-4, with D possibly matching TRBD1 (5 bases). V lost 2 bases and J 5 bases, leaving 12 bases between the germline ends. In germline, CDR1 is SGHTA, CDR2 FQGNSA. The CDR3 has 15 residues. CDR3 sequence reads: CASSLSQGWNEKLFF. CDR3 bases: TGTGCCAGCAGCTTATCTCAGGGATGGAATGAAAAACTGTTTTTT.

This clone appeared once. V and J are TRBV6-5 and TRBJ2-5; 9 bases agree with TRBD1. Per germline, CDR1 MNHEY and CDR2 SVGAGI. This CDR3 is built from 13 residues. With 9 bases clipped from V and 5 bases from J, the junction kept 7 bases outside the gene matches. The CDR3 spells CASNSDRGETQYF. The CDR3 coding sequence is TGTGCCAGTAACTCTGACAGGGGGGAGACCCAGTACTTC.

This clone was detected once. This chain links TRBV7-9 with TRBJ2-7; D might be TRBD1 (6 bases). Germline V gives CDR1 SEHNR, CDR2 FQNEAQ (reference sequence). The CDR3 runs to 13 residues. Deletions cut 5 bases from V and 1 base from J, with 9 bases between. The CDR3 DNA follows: TGTGCCAGCAGCCCTGGACAGTCCTACGAGCAGTACTTC. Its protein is CASSPGQSYEQYF.

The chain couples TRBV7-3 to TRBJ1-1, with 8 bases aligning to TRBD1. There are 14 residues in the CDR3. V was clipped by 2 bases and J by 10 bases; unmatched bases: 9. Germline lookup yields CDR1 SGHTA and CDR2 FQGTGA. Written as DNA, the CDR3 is TGTGCCAGCAGCTTACAGGGGGCCAGCGCGAGAGCTTTCTTT. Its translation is CASSLQGASARAFF.

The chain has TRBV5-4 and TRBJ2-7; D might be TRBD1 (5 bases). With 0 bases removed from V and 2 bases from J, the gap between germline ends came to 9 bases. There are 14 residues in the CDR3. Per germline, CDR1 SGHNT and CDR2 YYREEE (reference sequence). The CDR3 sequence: CASSLDQGPYEQYF. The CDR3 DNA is TGTGCCAGCAGCTTGGACCAGGGTCCCTACGAGCAGTACTTC.

DNA for the CDR3: TGTGCCAGCAGCGAGAAAATACAGGGACCCGCTTTCTTT. This gives the protein CASSEKIQGPAFF. This sequence joins TRBV9 and TRBJ1-1, with D tentatively TRBD1 (6 bases). CDR1 and CDR2 from the germline V gene are SGDLS and YYNGEE. V lost 3 bases and J 11 bases, leaving 17 bases between the germline ends. This CDR3 has 13 residues.

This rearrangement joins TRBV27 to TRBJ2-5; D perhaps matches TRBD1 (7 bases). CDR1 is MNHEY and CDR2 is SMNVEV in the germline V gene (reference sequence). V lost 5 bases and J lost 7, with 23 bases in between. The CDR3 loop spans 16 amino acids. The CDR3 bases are TGTGCCAGCAGTAAAGGGGCGGAGGGGGCCCGCGGGACCCAGTACTTC. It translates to CASSKGAEGARGTQYF.

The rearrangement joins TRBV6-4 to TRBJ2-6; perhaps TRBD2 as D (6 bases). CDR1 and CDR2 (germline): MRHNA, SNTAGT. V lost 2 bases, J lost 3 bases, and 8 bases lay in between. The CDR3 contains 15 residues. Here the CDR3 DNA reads TGTGCCAGCAGTGACGGGGGGTTTGGGGCCAACGTCCTGACTTTC. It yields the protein CASSDGGFGANVLTF.

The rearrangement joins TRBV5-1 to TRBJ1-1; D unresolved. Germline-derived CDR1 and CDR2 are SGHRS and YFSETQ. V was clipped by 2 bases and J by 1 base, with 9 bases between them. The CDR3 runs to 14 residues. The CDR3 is CASSLQNSNTEAFF. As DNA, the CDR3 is TGCGCCAGCAGCTTACAGAACTCGAACACTGAAGCTTTCTTT.